These 22 T cell receptor beta chains came from one sample sequenced in a study of shared clonotypes between healthy human individuals. The assay was immunoSEQ multiplex PCR, and TCRdb's table has in-frame clones only and misses some. The sample yields more than 900,000 clones, approximately 78% seen once. The sample comprised memory CD4+ T cells from PBMCs. The subset denotes: CD45RA-negative fraction. These receptors came from a man aged 18 to 30 in good health. Some clones in this sample may be carry-over from other donors' samples.

The genes are TRBV2 and TRBJ2-3; 10 bases agree with TRBD1. V lost 8 bases and J lost 3; bases outside the gene matches: 5. The germline V gene encodes CDR1 SNHLY and CDR2 FYNNEI. The CDR3 loop spans 14 amino acids. CDR3 coding DNA: TGTGCCAGCGCAGGACAGGGGGGTACAGATACGCAGTATTTT. Amino acids: CASAGQGGTDTQYF.

V gene TRBV7-3 combines with J gene TRBJ2-7, with D tentatively TRBD2 (5 bases). With 1 base removed from V and 3 bases from J, the gap between germline ends came to 10 bases. Germline-derived CDR1 and CDR2 are SGHTA and FQGTGA. This CDR3 comprises 14 residues. The CDR3 DNA is TGTGCCAGCAGCTTAAATGCTGGGAGCTACGAGCAGTACTTC. Residues: CASSLNAGSYEQYF.

V and J are TRBV11-1 and TRBJ2-1; D gene uncertain. The V gene's germline CDR1 is SGHAT and CDR2 FQDESV (reference sequence). Trimming removed 4 bases from V and 9 bases from J, with 13 bases in between. This CDR3 is 13 amino acids long. In DNA form, the CDR3 reads TGTGCCAGCAGCTCAGGCCTAGGTTTTGAGCAGTTCTTC. Encoded protein: CASSSGLGFEQFF.

The gene calls are TRBV10-3 and TRBJ2-3; maybe TRBD2 (5 bases). This CDR3 has 13 amino acids. CDR1 and CDR2 (germline): ENHRY, SYGVKD. Trimming pared 11 bases from V and 2 bases from J, leaving 14 bases between. CDR3 DNA sequence: TGTGCCGGAGGCATAACCTCCACAGATACGCAGTATTTT. Protein sequence: CAGGITSTDTQYF.

This chain uses TRBV7-8 with TRBJ1-3; TRBD1 agrees at 7 bases. Trimming cost V 0 bases and J 2 bases; bases outside gene matches: 1. The V gene's germline CDR1 is SGHVS and CDR2 FQNEAQ. The CDR3 contains 15 residues. CDR3 bases: TGTGCCAGCAGCTTAGCAACAGGGGCTGGAAACACCATATATTTT. This translates into CASSLATGAGNTIYF.

There are a few counts of this clone. The rearrangement uses TRBV4-1 and TRBJ2-1; 8 bases are a match to TRBD2. Germline lookup yields CDR1 MGHRA and CDR2 YSYEKL. V shed 1 base, J shed 0 bases, and the junction held 5 bases outside the gene matches. The CDR3 extends over 17 amino acids. Here the CDR3 reads CASSQALSGSSYNEQFF. CDR3 DNA sequence: TGCGCCAGCAGCCAAGCCCTCAGCGGGAGCTCCTACAATGAGCAGTTCTTC.

The chain recombines TRBV9 with TRBJ1-3; the D is unclear. The CDR3 extends over 15 amino acids. CDR1 SGDLS and CDR2 YYNGEE come from the germline V gene. The V end lost 4 bases, the J end lost 0 bases, and 11 bases lay between the germline ends. The CDR3: CASSFDPSSGNTIYF. The CDR3 region has the DNA TGTGCCAGCAGCTTTGATCCGAGCTCTGGAAACACCATATATTTT.

To note about this clone: With a much larger clone just one base away, this may be a read error. This CDR3 is also generated by other DNA sequences in the sample. V and J are TRBV28 and TRBJ2-7; D gene uncertain. Trimming cost V 8 bases and J 0 bases, with 5 bases left between them. The CDR3 runs to 11 residues. The germline CDR1 and CDR2 sequences are MDHEN and SYDVKM. CDR3 nucleotide sequence: TGTGCCAGCCGGAGCTCCTACGAGCAGTACTTC. It yields the protein CASRSSYEQYF.

This chain joins TRBV7-2 and TRBJ2-4, with D maybe TRBD2 (6 bases). This CDR3 has 14 residues. Trimming cost V 5 bases and J 5 bases, with 13 bases left between them. CDR1 and CDR2 from the germline V gene are SGHTA and FQGNSA. The CDR3 reads CASSPGTLENIQYF. The CDR3 nucleotides read TGTGCCAGCAGCCCCGGGACTTTGGAAAACATTCAGTACTTC.

With regard to this clone: Other nucleotide sequences from this sample produce the same CDR3. The chain employs TRBV7-3 and TRBJ2-7; TRBD1 matches 10 bases. In germline, CDR1 is SGHTA, CDR2 FQGTGA. This CDR3 has 13 amino acids. V was clipped by 4 bases and J by 5 bases; unmatched bases: 2. The CDR3 reads CASSSDRGNEQYF. DNA for the CDR3: TGTGCCAGCAGCTCGGACAGGGGGAACGAGCAGTACTTC. The full variable domain, its missing parts supplied by reference TRBV7-3 and TRBJ2-7, is GAGVSQTPSNKVTEKGKYVELRCDPISGHTALYWYRQSLGQGPEFLIYFQGTGAADDSGLPNDRFFAVRPEGSVSTLKIQRTERGDSAVYLCASSSDRGNEQYFGPGTRLTVT.

The J gene is TRBJ2-3, the V gene TRBV6-1; 8 nucleotides align to TRBD2. J was trimmed by 0 bases and V by 3 bases; bases with no gene match: 5. The CDR3 covers 16 residues. Germline V gene lookup returns CDR1 MNHNS and CDR2 SASEGT. CDR3 in DNA: TGTGCCAGCAGTGACAGAGCGGGGGAAAGCACAGATACGCAGTATTTT. This sequence encodes CASSDRAGESTDTQYF.

The chain couples TRBV9 to TRBJ2-3; D might be TRBD2 (6 bases). The germline CDR1 and CDR2 sequences are SGDLS and YYNGEE. This CDR3 spans 15 amino acids. Trimming stripped 5 bases from V and 4 bases from J, with 17 bases between. For the CDR3, the DNA is TGTGCCAGCAGGGCGGGGTGGAGTCTCTCAGATACGCAGTATTTT. It specifies CASRAGWSLSDTQYF.

V usage is TRBV4-2 and J usage is TRBJ2-7; the match to TRBD2 covers 9 bases. The CDR3 is made up of 16 amino acids. J was trimmed by 4 bases and V by 4 bases; bases with no gene match: 11. Per germline, CDR1 LGHNA and CDR2 YNFKEQ. CDR3 nucleotides: TGTGCCAGCAGCCCGAGAATCCTAGCGGGACAGTACGAGCAGTACTTC. Protein sequence: CASSPRILAGQYEQYF.

V gene TRBV7-2 combines with J gene TRBJ1-2; D call uncertain. The V end was cut by 0 bases, the J end by 1 base, with 6 bases between. CDR1 is SGHTA, CDR2 FQGNSA, per germline. There are 14 residues in the CDR3. The CDR3 spells CASSLATHNYGYTF. In nucleotides, the CDR3 is TGTGCCAGCAGCTTAGCCACGCATAACTATGGCTACACCTTC.

V is TRBV28 and J is TRBJ2-7; no reliable D call. Trimming took off 3 bases at V and 2 bases at J, with 8 bases between the two ends. From germline, CDR1 is MDHEN and CDR2 SYDVKM. The CDR3 covers 13 residues. The CDR3 region has the DNA TGTGCCAGCAGTTTTGGGAACGCCTACGAGCAGTACTTC. Protein product: CASSFGNAYEQYF.

V usage is TRBV27 and J usage is TRBJ1-4; D is ambiguous. Looked up from germline, CDR1 is MNHEY and CDR2 is SMNVEV (reference sequence). V was clipped by 8 bases and J by 6 bases, with 10 bases between them. The length of the CDR3 is 12 residues. DNA of the CDR3: TGTGCCAGCGCCCACGGGGATGAAAAACTGTTTTTT. It yields the protein CASAHGDEKLFF.

As concerns this clone: The sample carries other DNA sequences with the same CDR3. J is TRBJ1-3 and V is TRBV5-1; TRBD1 is a possible D gene (5 bases). CDR3 length equals 15 residues. Per germline, CDR1 SGHRS and CDR2 YFSETQ. Deletions cut 1 base from V and 0 bases from J, with 8 bases between. The CDR3 is CASSLQGSSGNTIYF. In DNA, the CDR3 is TGCGCCAGCAGCTTGCAGGGTAGCTCTGGAAACACCATATATTTT.

CDR3 residues: CASSKDRQPLFNQPQHF. The DNA of the CDR3 is TGTGCCAGCAGCAAGGACAGGCAACCTCTATTCAATCAGCCCCAGCATTTT. The J gene is TRBJ1-5, the V gene TRBV21-1; the table's D call, TRBD1, has no DNA check behind it. TRBV21-1 is tagged as a pseudogene. The CDR3 is made up of 17 amino acids.

This clone was detected only once. V gene TRBV28 combines with J gene TRBJ2-1, with 13 nucleotides matching TRBD2. This CDR3 spans 18 amino acids. Germline V lookup: CDR1 MDHEN, CDR2 SYDVKM. With 4 bases clipped from V and 5 bases from J, the junction kept 11 bases outside the gene matches. The CDR3 reads CASSSRLAGGPYHNEQFF. The CDR3 DNA follows: TGTGCCAGCAGTTCCCGACTAGCGGGAGGACCGTATCACAATGAGCAGTTCTTC.

The J gene is TRBJ2-5, the V gene TRBV5-1, with TRBD2 as a possible D gene (5 bases). The V and J ends lost 4 bases and 7 bases respectively, with 26 bases between them. Germline lookup yields CDR1 SGHRS and CDR2 YFSETQ. The CDR3 contains 17 residues. DNA of the CDR3: TGCGCCAGCAGCCTGTGGACTGCCGGAACCCCGCGAGGGACCCAGTACTTC. Its translation is CASSLWTAGTPRGTQYF.

CDR3 protein: CASGYTDRETEAFF. The DNA for the CDR3 is TGCGCCAGCGGCTATACAGACAGGGAAACTGAAGCTTTCTTT. This rearrangement joins TRBV4-3 to TRBJ1-1, with TRBD1 matching over 7 bases. V dropped 8 bases and J dropped 5; count of bases not matched to a gene: 11. From germline, CDR1 is LGHNA and CDR2 YSLEER. The CDR3 contains 14 residues.

The chain combines TRBV9 with TRBJ1-3, with 8 bases identical to TRBD1. The CDR3 contains 15 residues. V lost 1 base to trimming and J lost 3 bases; unmatched junction nucleotides: 3. Germline V gene lookup returns CDR1 SGDLS and CDR2 YYNGEE. The chain's CDR3 is CASSVQGAYGNTIYF. In nucleotides, the CDR3 is TGTGCCAGCAGCGTACAGGGGGCGTATGGAAACACCATATATTTT. The whole variable domain, filled in from reference TRBV9 and TRBJ1-3, reads DSGVTQTPKHLITATGQRVTLRCSPRSGDLSVYWYQQSLDQGLQFLIQYYNGEERAKGNILERFSAQQFPDLHSELNLSSLELGDSALYFCASSVQGAYGNTIYFGEGSWLTVV.